Presented here are 3 T cell receptor beta chains from one specimen sequenced in a study of cytomegalovirus exposure and HLA in healthy donors. 60 Vbeta and 13 Jbeta primers were used in PCR. Measured with immunoSEQ multiplex PCR; TCRdb has only the in-frame clones, and not every one. The sample includes tens of thousands of clones, over 70% seen only once; the top ten take around 25%. Sequenced input: PBMCs. These TCRs come from a woman aged 50 to 60 in good health and CMV-seropositive.

The V and J genes are TRBV9 and TRBJ1-2; 7 bases match TRBD1. Germline lookup yields CDR1 SGDLS and CDR2 YYNGEE. The CDR3 consists of 15 residues. V lost 4 bases and J lost 2; bases outside the gene matches: 8. CDR3: CASSFTGVINYGYTF. The CDR3 nucleotides read TGTGCCAGCAGCTTTACAGGGGTCATAAACTATGGCTACACCTTC.

This clone was observed a single time. The CDR3 is CASSSGLAGSGRSNEQFF. Here the CDR3 DNA reads TGCGCCAGCAGCTCTGGACTAGCGGGATCGGGTAGATCAAATGAGCAGTTCTTC. This sequence joins TRBV5-1 and TRBJ2-1; 12 nucleotides line up with TRBD2. The germline V gene encodes CDR1 SGHRS and CDR2 YFSETQ. CDR3 length: 18 residues. Trimming removed 3 bases from V and 7 bases from J; junction bases left unmatched: 14.

The chain couples TRBV7-2 to TRBJ2-5; possibly TRBD1 for D (5 bases). CDR3 size: 13 residues. V was shortened by 0 bases and J by 5 bases, with 7 bases between the two germline ends. Germline V CDR1 and CDR2: SGHTA, FQGNSA. The CDR3 DNA reads TGTGCCAGCAGCTTAGCTAGGGGCGAGACCCAGTACTTC. Its translation is CASSLARGETQYF. Full variable domain (rest looked up from reference TRBV7-2 and TRBJ2-5): GAGVSQSPSNKVTEKGKDVELRCDPISGHTALYWYRQSLGQGLEFLIYFQGNSAPDKSGLPSDRFSAERTGGSVSTLTIQRTQQEDSAVYLCASSLARGETQYFGPGTRLLVL.